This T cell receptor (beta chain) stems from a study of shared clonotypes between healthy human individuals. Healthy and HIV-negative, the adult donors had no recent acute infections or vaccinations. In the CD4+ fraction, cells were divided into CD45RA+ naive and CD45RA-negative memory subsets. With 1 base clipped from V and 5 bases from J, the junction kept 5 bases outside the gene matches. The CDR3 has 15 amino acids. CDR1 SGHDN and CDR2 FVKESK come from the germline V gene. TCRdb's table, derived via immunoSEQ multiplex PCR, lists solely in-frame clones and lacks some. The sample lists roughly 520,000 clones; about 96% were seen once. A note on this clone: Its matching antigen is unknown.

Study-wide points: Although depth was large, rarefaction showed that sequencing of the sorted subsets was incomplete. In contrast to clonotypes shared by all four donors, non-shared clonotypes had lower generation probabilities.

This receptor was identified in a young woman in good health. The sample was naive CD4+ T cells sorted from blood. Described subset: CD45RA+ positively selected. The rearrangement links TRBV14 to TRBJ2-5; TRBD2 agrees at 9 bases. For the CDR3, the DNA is TGTGCCAGCAGCCAAGTATGGCTAGCGGGGGAGACCCAGTACTTC. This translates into CASSQVWLAGETQYF.